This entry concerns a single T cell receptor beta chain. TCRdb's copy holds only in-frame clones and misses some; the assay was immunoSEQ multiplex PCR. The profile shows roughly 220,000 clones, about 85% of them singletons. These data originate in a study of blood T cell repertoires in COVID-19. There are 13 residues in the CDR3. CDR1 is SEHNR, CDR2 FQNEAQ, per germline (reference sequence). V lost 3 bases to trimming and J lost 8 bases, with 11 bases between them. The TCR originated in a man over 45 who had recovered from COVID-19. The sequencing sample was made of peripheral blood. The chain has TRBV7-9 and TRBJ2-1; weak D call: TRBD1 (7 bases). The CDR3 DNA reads TGTGCCAGCAGCTTCGGAGGGGGCGATGAGCAGTTCTTC. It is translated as CASSFGGGDEQFF. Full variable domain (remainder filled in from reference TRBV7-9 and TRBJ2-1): DTGVSQNPRHKITKRGQNVTFRCDPISEHNRLYWYRQTLGQGPEFLTYFQNEAQLEKSRLLSDRFSAERPKGSFSTLEIQRTEQGDSAMYLCASSFGGGDEQFFGPGTRLTVL.